Following are 14 T cell receptor beta chains from one sample sequenced in a study of T cell repertoires in cytomegalovirus infection. These receptors' antigens are unknown. TCRdb re-analysed the reads in MiXCR, keeping a single row per CDR3 protein. The table lists about a million distinct CDR3 sequences, approximately 33% of them singletons. This material consisted of cultured CD8+ T cells from PBMCs, taken from culture after CMV antigen stimulation. The receptors derive from a human donor in good health (CMV status not recorded). Some clones in this sample may be carry-over from other donors' samples.

The V and J genes are TRBV2 and TRBJ2-7, with D possibly being TRBD1 (6 bases). The CDR3 runs to 13 residues. CDR1 is SNHLY, CDR2 FYNNEI, per germline. V lost 8 bases, J lost 5 bases, and 16 bases lay in between. CDR3 protein: CASWTVSTDEQYF. The CDR3, as DNA: TGTGCCAGCTGGACAGTCTCTACGGACGAGCAGTACTTC.

This clonotype was seen more than once but under ten times. The rearrangement links TRBV27 to TRBJ2-3; 10 bases match TRBD2. Germline assignment: CDR1 MNHEY and CDR2 SMNVEV (reference sequence). The V and J ends lost 5 bases and 5 bases, in that order; junction bases with no gene match: 19. The CDR3 totals 19 residues. The CDR3 region has the DNA TGTGCCAGCAGTCCCCCTCTCTTTCTGGCTAGCGGGGGTCTAGATACGCAGTATTTT. This translates into CASSPPLFLASGGLDTQYF.

The chain recombines TRBV10-3 with TRBJ1-2; TRBD1 aligns across 12 bases. After removal of 0 bases from V and 2 bases from J, the junction contained 10 bases not matched to a gene. Germline loops: CDR1 ENHRY, CDR2 SYGVKD. This CDR3 spans 19 amino acids. In nucleotides, the CDR3 is TGTGCCATCAGTGAGTCTGAGACGGGACAGGGGGCAGCGAACTATGGCTACACCTTC. It translates to CAISESETGQGAANYGYTF.

This clonotype was counted ten times or more. The V call is TRBV7-2, the J call TRBJ1-2, with a possible D match to TRBD1 (6 bases). CDR1 is SGHTA, CDR2 FQGNSA, per germline. The CDR3 has 16 residues. V lost 4 bases and J lost 0, with 15 bases in between. Here the CDR3 reads CASSYVTGPTNYGYTF. CDR3 nucleotides: TGTGCCAGCAGCTATGTAACAGGGCCCACTAACTATGGCTACACCTTC.

V is TRBV9 and J is TRBJ1-6; D not certain. This CDR3 is 15 amino acids long. Looked up from germline, CDR1 is SGDLS and CDR2 is YYNGEE. With 0 bases removed from V and 9 bases from J, the gap between germline ends came to 13 bases. DNA for the CDR3: TGTGCCAGCAGCGTAGGTTCGGGATTAAGTTCACCCCTCCACTTT. This encodes CASSVGSGLSSPLHF. The entire variable domain, with the rest obtained from reference TRBV9 and TRBJ1-6, is as follows: DSGVTQTPKHLITATGQRVTLRCSPRSGDLSVYWYQQSLDQGLQFLIQYYNGEERAKGNILERFSAQQFPDLHSELNLSSLELGDSALYFCASSVGSGLSSPLHFGNGTRLTVT.

For this clonotype: A read error is likely, as this CDR3 ends without the conserved phenylalanine or tryptophan. This chain connects TRBV7-3 to TRBJ2-3; 9 bases line up with TRBD2. Germline-derived CDR1 and CDR2 are SGHTA and FQGTGA. This CDR3 contains 17 residues. Losses at the gene ends were 4 bases for V and 3 bases for J; bases not matched to a gene: 11. CDR3 bases: TGTGCCAGCAGCTCCTTAGGTCCTAGCGGGGTGACAGATACGCAGTATTTA. It codes for CASSSLGPSGVTDTQYL.

CDR3 DNA: TGTGCCACCAGCAGAGAAGGAGGAAAGATAGCCAAAAACATTCAGTACTTC. Translating it yields CATSREGGKIAKNIQYF. This chain connects TRBV15 to TRBJ2-4; possibly TRBD2 for D (5 bases). CDR1 LNHNV and CDR2 YYDKDF come from the germline V gene (reference sequence). V was pared by 0 bases and J by 0 bases, with 12 bases between. The CDR3 covers 17 residues.

The table lists this clonotype with a few counts. This chain joins TRBV5-6 and TRBJ1-1; D is unclear. The CDR3 totals 14 residues. V gave up 6 bases and J gave up 6 bases, with 18 bases separating them. CDR1 is SGHDT and CDR2 is YYEEEE in the germline V gene. The CDR3 DNA reads as TGTGCCAGCACCCCGGGGTGGGGAGCGCCTGAAGCTTTCTTT. Its protein is CASTPGWGAPEAFF.

The rearrangement uses TRBV10-3 and TRBJ2-1; D is undetermined. V dropped 8 bases and J dropped 7 bases, with 12 bases sitting between them. The germline CDR1 and CDR2 sequences are ENHRY and SYGVKD. The CDR3 spans 12 residues. As DNA, the CDR3 is TGTGCCATCCCAGGTTCGGGTAATGAGCAGTTCTTC. Its translation: CAIPGSGNEQFF.

A few counts support this clonotype. This chain connects TRBV19 to TRBJ2-1, with 7 nucleotides matching TRBD2. Germline V gene data show CDR1 as LNHDA and CDR2 as SQIVND (reference sequence). The CDR3 extends over 13 amino acids. V lost 5 bases, J lost 6 bases, and 4 bases stayed unmatched. The CDR3 DNA sequence: TGTGCCAGTAGTGGGCGGGGGAGCAATGAGCAGTTCTTC. This encodes CASSGRGSNEQFF.

This clonotype was recorded at least ten times. The chain couples TRBV7-6 to TRBJ2-1; D possibly matches TRBD1 or TRBD2 (7 bases each). The CDR3 spans 17 residues. From germline, CDR1 is SGHVS and CDR2 FNYEAQ. The V and J ends lost 2 bases and 5 bases respectively, with 19 bases between them. The CDR3 DNA reads TGTGCCAGCAGCTTACTCGGGGAGGGGGCTCTGGACAATGAGCAGTTCTTC. Amino acid sequence: CASSLLGEGALDNEQFF.

This clonotype was seen repeatedly, ten times or more. V usage is TRBV19 and J usage is TRBJ1-1; the match to TRBD1 covers 7 bases. Germline V CDR1 and CDR2: LNHDA, SQIVND (reference sequence). The CDR3 has 12 amino acids. Trimming at V came to 9 bases and at J to 8 bases, leaving 9 bases not matched to a gene. This chain's CDR3 is CASSLQGLEAFF. The CDR3 DNA is TGTGCCAGCAGCCTACAGGGGCTCGAAGCTTTCTTT.

This clonotype was counted many times. A junction boundary mismatches the germline segment, possibly from a read error. The rearrangement links TRBV7-6 to TRBJ1-1, with TRBD1 identical over 9 bases. The CDR3 spans 13 residues. CDR1 and CDR2 (germline): SGHVS, FNYEAQ. The CDR3 DNA reads TGTGCCAGCAGTTTAGGGACAGGGACTGAAGCTTTCTTT. Protein: CASSLGTGTEAFF.

In its sample, this clonotype was seen many times. The chain recombines TRBV7-9 with TRBJ1-2; D gene unclear. Trimming took off 5 bases at V and 4 bases at J, with 14 bases between the two ends. The CDR3 length is 14 residues. Per the germline V gene, CDR1 is SEHNR and CDR2 is FQNEAQ (reference sequence). The CDR3: CASSPSVAGYGYTF. The CDR3 DNA reads as TGTGCCAGCAGCCCCTCCGTGGCGGGCTATGGCTACACCTTC.